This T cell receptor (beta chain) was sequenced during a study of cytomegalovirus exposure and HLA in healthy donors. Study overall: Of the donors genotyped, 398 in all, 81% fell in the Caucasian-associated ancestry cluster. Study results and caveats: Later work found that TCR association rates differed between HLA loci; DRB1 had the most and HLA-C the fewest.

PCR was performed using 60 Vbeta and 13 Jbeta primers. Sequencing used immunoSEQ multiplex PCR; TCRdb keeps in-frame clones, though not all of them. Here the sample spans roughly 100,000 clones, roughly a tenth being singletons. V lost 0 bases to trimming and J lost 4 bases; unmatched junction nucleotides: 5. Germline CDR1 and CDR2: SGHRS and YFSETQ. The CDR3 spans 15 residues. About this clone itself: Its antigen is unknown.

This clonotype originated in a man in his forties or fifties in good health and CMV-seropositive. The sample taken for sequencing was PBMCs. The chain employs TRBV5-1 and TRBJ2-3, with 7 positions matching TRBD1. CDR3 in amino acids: CASSLVGRGPDTQYF. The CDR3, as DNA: TGCGCCAGCAGCTTGGTAGGTAGGGGGCCAGATACGCAGTATTTT.